The rows below give T cell receptor beta chains drawn from one sample of a study of cytomegalovirus exposure and HLA in healthy donors. Profiling relied on immunoSEQ multiplex PCR, and the TCRdb table lists in-frame clones only, not all of them. The sample shows approximately 160,000 clones, 82% of them seen only once. Sequencing was performed on PBMCs. All receptors come from a girl aged 5-17 years in good health and CMV-seropositive. Each CDR3 is given with its conserved first and last residue. Each record gives: CDR3 length, D gene, J gene, V gene, clone size, CDR3 protein, CDR3 DNA. D genes are given only for firm matches. Only part of the rows carry a size: once, few, many, or a class if the clone is expanded.

CDR3 length: 13; D gene: .; J gene: TRBJ1-3; V gene: TRBV2; clone size: .; CDR3 protein: CASSGGPGNTIYF; CDR3 DNA: TGTGCCAGCTCCGGGGGGCCTGGAAACACCATATATTTT
CDR3 length: 13; D gene: TRBD1; J gene: TRBJ1-5; V gene: TRBV6-5; clone size: few; CDR3 protein: CASSGTGLQPQHF; CDR3 DNA: TGTGCCAGCAGTGGGACAGGGCTTCAGCCCCAGCATTTT
CDR3 length: 18; D gene: .; J gene: TRBJ2-7; V gene: TRBV4-1; clone size: .; CDR3 protein: CASSQDISDRRPTYEQYF; CDR3 DNA: TGCGCCAGCAGCCAAGATATTTCGGACAGACGACCCACCTACGAGCAGTACTTC
CDR3 length: 16; D gene: TRBD1; J gene: TRBJ2-2; V gene: TRBV7-9; clone size: .; CDR3 protein: CASSPATGGNTGELFF; CDR3 DNA: TGTGCCAGCAGCCCGGCGACAGGGGGGAACACCGGGGAGCTGTTTTTT
CDR3 length: 18; D gene: TRBD2; J gene: TRBJ2-1; V gene: TRBV7-9; clone size: .; CDR3 protein: CSSSLYSTGGPIVDEQFF; CDR3 DNA: TGTTCCAGCAGCTTATATTCGACGGGAGGGCCTATCGTCGATGAGCAGTTCTTC
CDR3 length: 11; D gene: .; J gene: TRBJ1-1; V gene: TRBV29-1; clone size: few; CDR3 protein: CSVGLNTEAFF; CDR3 DNA: TGCAGCGTGGGGCTGAACACTGAAGCTTTCTTT
CDR3 length: 15; D gene: .; J gene: TRBJ1-4; V gene: TRBV11-2; clone size: .; CDR3 protein: CASSQSGGSNEKLFF; CDR3 DNA: TGTGCCAGCAGCCAATCCGGGGGGTCTAATGAAAAACTGTTTTTT
CDR3 length: 16; D gene: TRBD2; J gene: TRBJ2-3; V gene: TRBV4-1; clone size: .; CDR3 protein: CASSQARSGSPDTQYF; CDR3 DNA: TGCGCCAGCAGCCAAGCACGTAGCGGGAGCCCAGATACGCAGTATTTT
CDR3 length: 11; D gene: TRBD1; J gene: TRBJ2-1; V gene: TRBV30; clone size: .; CDR3 protein: CACHRGDEQFF; CDR3 DNA: TGTGCCTGTCACAGGGGGGATGAGCAGTTCTTC
CDR3 length: 13; D gene: .; J gene: TRBJ1-1; V gene: TRBV5-1; clone size: .; CDR3 protein: CASSPETQGPAFF; CDR3 DNA: TGCGCCAGCAGCCCTGAGACACAGGGACCGGCTTTCTTT
CDR3 length: 14; D gene: .; J gene: TRBJ2-5; V gene: TRBV14; clone size: .; CDR3 protein: CASSRAWGEETQYF; CDR3 DNA: TGTGCCAGCAGCCGAGCGTGGGGGGAAGAGACCCAGTACTTC
CDR3 length: 14; D gene: .; J gene: TRBJ1-5; V gene: TRBV19; clone size: .; CDR3 protein: CASDTGKGLQPQHF; CDR3 DNA: TGTGCCAGTGACACAGGGAAAGGGCTTCAGCCCCAGCATTTT
CDR3 length: 20; D gene: TRBD1; J gene: TRBJ2-3; V gene: TRBV11-3; clone size: .; CDR3 protein: CASSFTNGTGGSSFTDTQYF; CDR3 DNA: TGTGCCAGCAGCTTTACGAACGGGACAGGGGGGTCATCCTTCACAGATACGCAGTATTTT
CDR3 length: 17; D gene: .; J gene: TRBJ1-3; V gene: TRBV21-1; clone size: .; CDR3 protein: CASSKSAGASSGNTIYF; CDR3 DNA: TGTGCCAGCAGCAAAAGTGCAGGGGCTTCCTCTGGAAACACCATATATTTT
CDR3 length: 15; D gene: .; J gene: TRBJ1-4; V gene: TRBV28; clone size: .; CDR3 protein: CASSQRRATNEKLFF; CDR3 DNA: TGTGCCAGCAGTCAACGACGGGCAACTAATGAAAAACTGTTTTTT
CDR3 length: 16; D gene: TRBD1; J gene: TRBJ2-1; V gene: TRBV25-1; clone size: .; CDR3 protein: CASSEYLGQGFNEQFF; CDR3 DNA: TGTGCCAGCAGTGAATATTTGGGACAGGGGTTCAATGAGCAGTTCTTC
CDR3 length: 13; D gene: TRBD1; J gene: TRBJ2-7; V gene: TRBV28; clone size: .; CDR3 protein: CASTSGQSYEQYF; CDR3 DNA: TGTGCCAGCACCTCGGGACAGAGCTACGAGCAGTACTTC
CDR3 length: 11; D gene: .; J gene: TRBJ2-1; V gene: TRBV5-6; clone size: .; CDR3 protein: CASRRLSEQFF; CDR3 DNA: TGTGCCAGCAGGCGATTAAGCGAGCAGTTCTTC
CDR3 length: 16; D gene: .; J gene: TRBJ2-1; V gene: TRBV7-6; clone size: .; CDR3 protein: CASSLVGSAGYNEQFF; CDR3 DNA: TGTGCCAGCAGCTTAGTAGGGTCAGCGGGTTACAATGAGCAGTTCTTC
CDR3 length: 16; D gene: TRBD1; J gene: TRBJ2-7; V gene: TRBV18; clone size: once; CDR3 protein: CASSLDRGRHYYEQYF; CDR3 DNA: TGTGCCAGCTCACTTGACAGGGGAAGACACTACTACGAGCAGTACTTC
CDR3 length: 16; D gene: .; J gene: TRBJ2-5; V gene: TRBV28; clone size: .; CDR3 protein: CASSLLPRRGSETQYF; CDR3 DNA: TGTGCCAGCAGTTTACTTCCCCGTAGGGGGTCAGAGACCCAGTACTTC
CDR3 length: 13; D gene: .; J gene: TRBJ1-4; V gene: TRBV5-4; clone size: .; CDR3 protein: CASSSGDQEKLFF; CDR3 DNA: TGTGCCAGCAGCTCGGGGGACCAAGAAAAACTGTTTTTT
CDR3 length: 13; D gene: TRBD1; J gene: TRBJ1-2; V gene: TRBV5-4; clone size: .; CDR3 protein: CASSKDRFYGYTF; CDR3 DNA: TGTGCCAGCAGTAAGGACAGGTTCTATGGCTACACCTTC
CDR3 length: 17; D gene: .; J gene: TRBJ1-1; V gene: TRBV10-3; clone size: .; CDR3 protein: CAISESVGRGRGTEAFF; CDR3 DNA: TGTGCCATCAGTGAGTCGGTGGGTAGAGGCCGGGGGACTGAAGCTTTCTTT
CDR3 length: 15; D gene: .; J gene: TRBJ1-2; V gene: TRBV27; clone size: .; CDR3 protein: CASSDPGVGSYGYTF; CDR3 DNA: TGTGCCAGCAGCGACCCAGGGGTTGGGAGCTATGGCTACACCTTC
CDR3 length: 13; D gene: TRBD1; J gene: TRBJ2-1; V gene: TRBV6-4; clone size: .; CDR3 protein: CASSDGTGNEQFF; CDR3 DNA: TGTGCCAGCAGTGACGGGACAGGGAATGAGCAGTTCTTC
CDR3 length: 19; D gene: TRBD2; J gene: TRBJ2-3; V gene: TRBV13; clone size: .; CDR3 protein: CASSLPPGLAGGETDTQYF; CDR3 DNA: TGTGCCAGCAGCTTACCCCCCGGACTAGCGGGAGGGGAGACAGATACGCAGTATTTT
CDR3 length: 12; D gene: .; J gene: TRBJ1-2; V gene: TRBV6-5; clone size: .; CDR3 protein: CASSWAGAGYTF; CDR3 DNA: TGTGCCAGCAGTTGGGCAGGTGCTGGCTACACCTTC
CDR3 length: 16; D gene: .; J gene: TRBJ2-7; V gene: TRBV27; clone size: .; CDR3 protein: CASSLSAGGNFYEQYF; CDR3 DNA: TGTGCCAGCAGTTTATCGGCAGGGGGGAACTTCTACGAGCAGTACTTC
CDR3 length: 11; D gene: .; J gene: TRBJ2-7; V gene: TRBV7-9; clone size: .; CDR3 protein: CASSWAYEQYF; CDR3 DNA: TGTGCCAGCAGCTGGGCTTACGAGCAGTACTTC
CDR3 length: 16; D gene: .; J gene: TRBJ2-7; V gene: TRBV10-1; clone size: .; CDR3 protein: CASRRRGQNLPYEQYF; CDR3 DNA: TGCGCCAGCAGGAGGAGGGGACAGAATCTACCCTACGAGCAGTACTTC
CDR3 length: 12; D gene: .; J gene: TRBJ1-2; V gene: TRBV29-1; clone size: .; CDR3 protein: CSVGRQNYGYTF; CDR3 DNA: TGCAGCGTTGGTCGACAGAACTATGGCTACACCTTC